These 13 T cell receptor beta chains share one sample of origin, sequenced in a study of beta chain features in type 1 diabetes. These receptors are not linked to any known antigen. Points from the study as a whole: Across all four CD4+ subsets, people with type 1 diabetes showed modestly shorter TCRB CDR3s.

Expressed TCRB transcripts got sequenced, as all isolated RNA was reverse transcribed. TCRdb's table, derived via immunoSEQ multiplex PCR, lists solely in-frame clones and lacks some. This sample has fewer than 350,000 clones, with approximately 16% found just once. Sequencing used naive CD4+ T cells from blood. All receptors derive from a man younger than 30 with type 1 diabetes.

The chain uses TRBV4-3 and TRBJ2-5, with 9 bases identical to TRBD1. Germline trimming cut 0 bases from V and 4 bases from J; bases unmatched to any gene: 6. In germline, CDR1 is LGHNA, CDR2 YSLEER. CDR3 length: 16 residues. This CDR3 is CASSQEAGTGLETQYF. CDR3 coding DNA: TGCGCCAGCAGCCAAGAAGCCGGGACAGGGCTAGAGACCCAGTACTTC.

This clone has a handful of counts. The sample has other DNA sequences that encode this CDR3 too. This chain connects TRBV5-1 to TRBJ2-7; no firm D call. V was trimmed by 5 bases and J by 3 bases, leaving 6 bases between them. This CDR3 contains 11 residues. In germline, CDR1 is SGHRS, CDR2 YFSETQ. CDR3 nucleotides: TGCGCCAGCAGTCAGAACTACGAGCAGTACTTC. It is translated as CASSQNYEQYF.

The V call is TRBV5-4, the J call TRBJ2-5; TRBD2 aligns across 9 bases. Germline V CDR1 and CDR2: SGHNT, YYREEE (reference sequence). CDR3 length: 15 residues. Trimming at V came to 3 bases and at J to 2 bases, leaving 5 bases not matched to a gene. The CDR3 reads CASSSAGGLQETQYF. CDR3 coding DNA: TGTGCCAGCAGCTCAGCGGGGGGTTTGCAAGAGACCCAGTACTTC. Full variable domain (remainder filled in from reference TRBV5-4 and TRBJ2-5): ETGVTQSPTHLIKTRGQQVTLRCSSQSGHNTVSWYQQALGQGPQFIFQYYREEENGRGNFPPRFSGLQFPNYSSELNVNALELDDSALYLCASSSAGGLQETQYFGPGTRLLVL.

V is TRBV7-6 and J is TRBJ2-3, with 8 bases lining up with TRBD1. J lost 0 bases, V lost 1 base, and 3 bases had no gene match. Per germline, CDR1 SGHVS and CDR2 FNYEAQ. This CDR3 contains 16 residues. CDR3 in amino acids: CASSLDRGISTDTQYF. The CDR3 region has the DNA TGTGCCAGCAGCTTAGACAGGGGGATTAGCACAGATACGCAGTATTTT.

The J gene is TRBJ2-7, the V gene TRBV4-2, with D possibly TRBD1 on 5 matching bases. V shed 0 bases and J shed 5 bases, with 8 bases lying between them. The CDR3 runs 13 residues. Germline V gene data show CDR1 as LGHNA and CDR2 as YNFKEQ. CDR3 sequence (DNA): TGTGCCAGCAGCCAAGACAGGGAAAACGAGCAGTACTTC. It translates to CASSQDRENEQYF.

The chain links TRBV29-1 to TRBJ1-1, with D possibly matching TRBD1 (6 bases). V lost 6 bases and J lost 6, with 23 bases in between. Germline V gene sequence: CDR1 SQVTM, CDR2 ANQGSEA. The CDR3 is 15 amino acids. CDR3 DNA sequence: TGCAGCGTGCGGGGGGCACAAGGTTTAATCGCTGAAGCTTTCTTT. It specifies CSVRGAQGLIAEAFF.

Only a few counts were recorded for this clone. This chain uses TRBV7-2 with TRBJ2-7, with D perhaps matching TRBD1 (6 bases). This CDR3 comprises 14 residues. Germline V gives CDR1 SGHTA, CDR2 FQGNSA. The V and J ends lost 5 bases and 2 bases respectively, with 13 bases between them. DNA for the CDR3: TGTGCCAGCAGCGAAAGACAGGAAACCTACGAGCAGTACTTC. It translates to CASSERQETYEQYF.

The rearrangement joins TRBV9 to TRBJ2-1; tentatively, D is TRBD2 (6 bases). CDR3 length: 15 residues. Germline CDR1 SGDLS, CDR2 YYNGEE. The ends were cut back, 4 bases at V and 7 bases at J, with 18 bases in the middle. The CDR3 spells CASSLLANSGNEQFF. The CDR3 nucleotides are TGTGCCAGCAGCTTACTAGCCAATTCGGGAAATGAGCAGTTCTTC. The full variable domain, completed using reference TRBV9 and TRBJ2-1, is DSGVTQTPKHLITATGQRVTLRCSPRSGDLSVYWYQQSLDQGLQFLIQYYNGEERAKGNILERFSAQQFPDLHSELNLSSLELGDSALYFCASSLLANSGNEQFFGPGTRLTVL.

This chain links TRBV9 with TRBJ2-5; 7 bases fit TRBD2. Germline V lookup: CDR1 SGDLS, CDR2 YYNGEE. The CDR3 is 13 amino acids. Trimming at V came to 4 bases and at J to 4 bases, leaving 4 bases not matched to a gene. The CDR3 region is CASSSGRGETQYF. CDR3 in DNA: TGTGCCAGCAGCTCGGGGAGGGGAGAGACCCAGTACTTC.

This chain joins TRBV7-2 and TRBJ2-5; 7 nucleotides agree with TRBD2. Germline CDR1 is SGHTA and CDR2 is FQGNSA. J gave up 0 bases and V 2 bases, and 6 bases lay outside the gene matches. CDR3 length: 16 residues. The chain's CDR3 is CASSLFGRGNQETQYF. DNA of the CDR3: TGTGCCAGCAGCTTATTTGGGCGGGGGAACCAAGAGACCCAGTACTTC.

The chain uses TRBV11-2 and TRBJ2-1; 10 bases line up with TRBD2. This CDR3 is 17 amino acids long. The V and J ends lost 2 bases and 7 bases, in that order; junction bases with no gene match: 11. Germline V gene lookup returns CDR1 SGHAT and CDR2 FQNNGV. The CDR3 nucleotides are TGTGCCAGCAGCTTAAGTCCGCCGGGACTAGCGTTGAATGAGCAGTTCTTC. It is translated as CASSLSPPGLALNEQFF.

This chain links TRBV29-1 with TRBJ2-2; D is ambiguous. The CDR3 length is 13 residues. Between the trimmed V and J ends, which lost 4 bases and 5 bases, there was a span of 11 bases. Germline CDR1 is SQVTM and CDR2 is ANQGSEA. The CDR3: CSVARIGTGELFF. The CDR3 DNA reads as TGCAGCGTTGCACGAATCGGGACCGGGGAGCTGTTTTTT.

This clone was found a few times. The CDR3 sequence is CASSLRDTGDEQYF. Written as DNA, the CDR3 is TGCGCCAGCAGCCTGCGGGACACAGGGGACGAGCAGTACTTC. The J gene is TRBJ2-7, the V gene TRBV5-1; TRBD1 might be the D (7 bases). The V and J ends lost 4 bases and 5 bases respectively, with 16 bases between them. Germline CDR1 reads SGHRS; CDR2 reads YFSETQ. The CDR3 is 14 amino acids.